Reported below is one T cell receptor beta chain. The sample originates from a study of cytomegalovirus exposure and HLA in healthy donors. The trim removed 4 bases at V and 5 bases at J, leaving 6 bases unmatched. The CDR3 length is 14 residues. In germline, CDR1 is SGHTS, CDR2 YDEGEE. The PCR had 60 Vbeta and 13 Jbeta primers. Some clones are missing from TCRdb's copy, which holds only in-frame ones; the method was immunoSEQ multiplex PCR. The sample contains some 150,000 clones, over 75% of which appear only once. The TCR comes from a man aged 25-45 years in good health and CMV-seronegative. Sequencing was done on a sample of PBMCs. This rearrangement joins TRBV5-8 to TRBJ2-1; 7 bases match TRBD1. CDR3 in DNA: TGTGCCAGCAGCAAGGGACAGCGTCACAATGAGCAGTTCTTC. This translates into CASSKGQRHNEQFF.